Listed below are T cell receptor beta chains from one sample, sequenced in a study of cytomegalovirus exposure and HLA in healthy donors. Libraries were prepared by immunoSEQ multiplex PCR; TCRdb keeps only in-frame clonotypes and omits some of them. The sample lists more than 95,000 clones, 65% to 80% occurring once. Sequenced input: PBMCs. The receptors shown here come from a female donor in good health and CMV-seropositive. Both conserved end residues are part of each CDR3. The D gene is left open where the match is weak. Clone size appears in some rows only: once, few, many, or a class for an expanded clone.

d_gene	v_gene	j_gene	abundance	CDR3nt	CDR3aa
TRBD1	TRBV5-1	TRBJ2-2	NA	TGCGCCAGCAGCCCCTCCGGGACAGTACGCGGGGAGCTGTTTTTT	CASSPSGTVRGELFF
TRBD1	TRBV19	TRBJ1-5	NA	TGTGCCAGTAGAGAGCGGACAGGGGCCAATCAGCCCCAGCATTTT	CASRERTGANQPQHF
NA	TRBV5-8	TRBJ1-3	NA	TGTGCCAGCAGCTTCGGTACCCCCGGACACTCTGGAAACACCATATATTTT	CASSFGTPGHSGNTIYF
TRBD1	TRBV9	TRBJ2-7	NA	TGTGCCAGCAGCGCACGGGACAGGGGTGGTTACGAGCAGTACTTC	CASSARDRGGYEQYF
NA	TRBV2	TRBJ2-7	NA	TGTGCCAGCAGTGATTTGGCTAGCTACGAGCAGTACTTC	CASSDLASYEQYF
NA	TRBV6-5	TRBJ1-2	NA	TGTGCCAGCAGTTACTCCGACAGTTCCATCTATGGCTACACCTTC	CASSYSDSSIYGYTF
NA	TRBV10-3	TRBJ2-5	few	TGTGCCATCAGGGACACGTACCAAGAGACCCAGTACTTC	CAIRDTYQETQYF
TRBD2	TRBV7-7	TRBJ2-5	NA	TGTGCTAGCAGCTTCGGACTAGCGGGGGGTGAGACCCAGTACTTC	CASSFGLAGGETQYF
NA	TRBV15	TRBJ2-3	NA	TGTGCCACCAGCAGAGATGGAGGTACAGATACGCAGTATTTT	CATSRDGGTDTQYF
TRBD1	TRBV4-1	TRBJ1-5	few	TGCGCCAGCAGCCAAGTCCAGGACAGGGGGCATAGCAATCAGCCCCAGCATTTT	CASSQVQDRGHSNQPQHF
NA	TRBV21-1	TRBJ1-5	NA	TGTGCCAGCAGCACCCCCCGGGGTCTGGGCAATCAGCCCCAGCATTTT	CASSTPRGLGNQPQHF
TRBD2	TRBV7-2	TRBJ2-3	NA	TGTGCCAGCAGCTTAGCGGCGGGAGGAGCAGATACGCAGTATTTT	CASSLAAGGADTQYF
TRBD2	TRBV6-1	TRBJ2-7	NA	TGTGCCAGCAGTGTGCCGCATAGCGGGCGGGTAGAGCAGTACTTC	CASSVPHSGRVEQYF
NA	TRBV2	TRBJ2-5	NA	TGTGCCAGCAGACGGTATCAACAGGATCAAGAGACCCAGTACTTC	CASRRYQQDQETQYF
NA	TRBV7-9	TRBJ2-1	NA	TGTGCCAGCAGCTTAGCGGTGGGCAGTCTATACAATGAGCAGTTCTTC	CASSLAVGSLYNEQFF
TRBD1	TRBV14	TRBJ1-2	NA	TGTGCCAGCAGCCGGGACAGCAGGTACGGCTACACCTTC	CASSRDSRYGYTF
NA	TRBV6-4	TRBJ2-3	NA	TGTGCCAGCAGTGAGACTAGAGGCACAGATACGCAGTATTTT	CASSETRGTDTQYF
NA	TRBV9	TRBJ2-1	NA	TGTGCCAGCAGCGTGGACAATGTTGAATCCGATGAGCAGTTCTTC	CASSVDNVESDEQFF
NA	TRBV11-1	TRBJ2-7	NA	TGTGCCAGCAGCTTGACAGGATCACCAGGCGGCTACGAGCAGTACTTC	CASSLTGSPGGYEQYF
NA	TRBV7-2	TRBJ1-5	few	TGTGCCAGCAGTCCAGGGAGGGATCAGCCCCAGCATTTT	CASSPGRDQPQHF
TRBD1	TRBV29-1	TRBJ1-2	NA	TGCAGCGTTGATCCCTTGACAGGGAACTATGGCTACACCTTC	CSVDPLTGNYGYTF
NA	TRBV15	TRBJ1-5	NA	TGTGCCACCAGCAGAGAGCGGGCAGTCAATCAGCCCCAGCATTTT	CATSRERAVNQPQHF
NA	TRBV7-2	TRBJ2-3	NA	TGTGCCAGCAGCTTAGTTTGGGGTGGGGCGTTCTCAGATACGCAGTATTTT	CASSLVWGGAFSDTQYF
NA	TRBV27	TRBJ2-5	NA	TGTGCCAGCAGTTTACGGACAGACAAAGAGACCCAGTACTTC	CASSLRTDKETQYF
TRBD1	TRBV7-9	TRBJ1-4	NA	TGTGCCAGCAGCCTCGGACAGGCAACTAATGAAAAACTGTTTTTT	CASSLGQATNEKLFF
TRBD2	TRBV7-8	TRBJ2-1	few	TGTGCCAGCAGCGCGTTGGGACTAGCGGGGGGCGAGCAGTTCTTC	CASSALGLAGGEQFF
TRBD1	TRBV28	TRBJ2-5	NA	TGTGCCAGCACCAGAGACAGGGTTCAAGAGACCCAGTACTTC	CASTRDRVQETQYF
NA	TRBV7-9	TRBJ2-2	NA	TGTGCCAGCAGCCCCCGAGACACCGGGGAGCTGTTTTTT	CASSPRDTGELFF
NA	TRBV28	TRBJ2-2	NA	TGTGCCAGCAGTTTGGTTCAGGTCCCCGGGGAGCTGTTTTTT	CASSLVQVPGELFF
TRBD2	TRBV4-2	TRBJ2-2	NA	TGTGCCAGCAGCCAAGACGTTGGGAGGGCCGGGGAGCTGTTTTTT	CASSQDVGRAGELFF
TRBD1	TRBV28	TRBJ2-1	NA	TGTGCCAGCAGTTCTTGGACAGGGTTGGGGGAGCAGTTCTTC	CASSSWTGLGEQFF
TRBD1	TRBV9	TRBJ1-2	NA	TGTGCCAGCAGCCCCTGGCGGACAGGGAGGCGAGTCGGCTACACCTTC	CASSPWRTGRRVGYTF
NA	TRBV19	TRBJ2-7	NA	TGTGCCAGTATGCTAAGCCAAGGGGGAACCTACGAGCAGTACTTC	CASMLSQGGTYEQYF
NA	TRBV7-9	TRBJ1-2	NA	TGTGCCAGCAGACGAGGTGGGGGGTATGGCTACACCTTC	CASRRGGGYGYTF
TRBD1	TRBV28	TRBJ1-2	NA	TGTGCCAGCACGGACAGGGCGGGAGGCTACACCTTC	CASTDRAGGYTF
TRBD1	TRBV7-2	TRBJ1-2	few	TGTGCCAGCAGCGTGACAGGGGAATTCTCTGGCTACACCTTC	CASSVTGEFSGYTF
TRBD1	TRBV9	TRBJ2-2	NA	TGTGCCAGCAGCATCGCCCCGACAGGGGTCGGGACCGGGGAGCTGTTTTTT	CASSIAPTGVGTGELFF
TRBD1	TRBV10-3	TRBJ1-2	NA	TGTGCCATCACCGGCGGACAGGCTAACTATGGCTACACCTTC	CAITGGQANYGYTF
TRBD1	TRBV18	TRBJ1-4	NA	TGTGCCAGCTCGGCAACACAGGGGCGCCATGAAAAACTGTTTTTT	CASSATQGRHEKLFF
NA	TRBV5-6	TRBJ2-2	NA	TGTGCCAGCAGCTCAGGGGCGGGAGTCACCGGGGAGCTGTTTTTT	CASSSGAGVTGELFF
TRBD2	TRBV7-2	TRBJ2-5	NA	TGTGCCAGCAGCCTTACCCGGACTAGCGGGATGGAGACCCAGTACTTC	CASSLTRTSGMETQYF
TRBD2	TRBV5-6	TRBJ2-3	few	TGTGCCAGCAGCTCAACCTTCGGGACTAGTGGGGGCACAGATACGCAGTATTTT	CASSSTFGTSGGTDTQYF
NA	TRBV5-1	TRBJ2-3	few	TGCGCCAGCAGCTTGAGATCGGGGAGGTTGACAGCCACAGATACGCAGTATTTT	CASSLRSGRLTATDTQYF
NA	TRBV5-8	TRBJ1-5	NA	TGTGCCAGCAGCTTGGCGCAACGGTTCCAGCCCCAGCATTTT	CASSLAQRFQPQHF
TRBD1	TRBV28	TRBJ2-7	NA	TGTGCCAGCAGGGTGACAGGGAGCGCCTACGAGCAGTACTTC	CASRVTGSAYEQYF
NA	TRBV5-8	TRBJ2-7	NA	TGTGCCAGCAGCTTGCGGGGAGGAGACGAGCAGTACTTC	CASSLRGGDEQYF
NA	TRBV7-7	TRBJ2-7	NA	TGTGCTAGCAGCCCTACAGGTCTGGGGGAGCAGTACTTC	CASSPTGLGEQYF
NA	TRBV28	TRBJ1-4	NA	TGTGCCAGCAGTCTCAGGGGTTGGTGGACTAATGAAAAACTGTTTTTT	CASSLRGWWTNEKLFF